The 6 T cell receptor beta chains given below trace back to one sample, sequenced in a study of CD8 T cells in Susac syndrome (dated 2019 in TCRdb). Preparation of the library involved the immunoSEQ multiplex PCR assay. RNA was extracted with the RNeasy kit and about 0.5 to 1 ug was reverse transcribed using random hexamers. TCRdb took the public reads, trimmed them with fastp at Q25, ran MiXCR for clone calling and kept in-frame beta chains. Merged by CDR3 protein, the rows form single entries marked with the most common genes and DNA. The sample includes around 200,000 distinct CDR3 sequences, with 95% observed a single time. Together, the top ten hold around 0.076% of the sample. Sample: CD4+ T cells from PBMCs. These receptors came from a human donor with multiple sclerosis.

The chain couples TRBV12-3 or TRBV12-4 to TRBJ2-1, with D tentatively TRBD1 (8 bases). V gave up 5 bases and J gave up 9 bases, with 14 bases separating them. This CDR3 region has 13 residues. The CDR3 DNA follows: TGTGCCAGCAGTCGGACAGGGAGGGGTGAGCAGTTCTTC. It encodes CASSRTGRGEQFF.

The chain links TRBV6-1 to TRBJ1-4; a weak D match, TRBD1 (5 bases). The CDR3 spans 14 residues. With 7 bases removed from V and 10 bases from J, the gap between germline ends came to 19 bases. CDR1 and CDR2 (germline): MNHNS, SASEGT. CDR3 region: CASNSGTAAGKLFF. In DNA, the CDR3 is TGTGCCAGCAATTCCGGGACCGCAGCAGGAAAACTGTTTTTT.

The chain joins TRBV5-1 to TRBJ1-1; perhaps TRBD1 as D (5 bases). V was clipped by 4 bases and J by 1 base, with 14 bases between them. The CDR3 has 15 amino acids. Germline V CDR1 and CDR2: SGHRS, YFSETQ. CDR3 amino acids: CASSVTDPTNTEAFF. The CDR3 DNA follows: TGCGCCAGCAGCGTGACAGACCCTACGAACACTGAAGCTTTCTTT.

V usage is TRBV20-1 and J usage is TRBJ2-7; no firm D call. CDR3 length: 11 amino acids. The V gene's germline CDR1 is DFQATT and CDR2 SNEGSKA (reference sequence). The ends were cut back, 3 bases at V and 1 base at J, with 4 bases in the middle. The CDR3 nucleotides read TGCAGTGCTAGGGTTTCCTACGAGCAGTACTTC. This translates into CSARVSYEQYF.

The chain recombines TRBV29-1 with TRBJ2-2; 9 bases agree with TRBD1. The trim removed 7 bases at V and 3 bases at J, leaving 9 bases unmatched. The germline CDR1 and CDR2 sequences are SQVTM and ANQGSEA. This CDR3 has 15 amino acids. The CDR3, as DNA: TGCAGCGGACGAACAGGGGGCGCGGACACCGGGGAGCTGTTTTTT. It encodes CSGRTGGADTGELFF.

This clonotype is a singleton in its sample. The CDR3 DNA sequence: TGTGCCAGCAGCTGGACTACAGGGGGGGGCGATCAGCCCCAGCATTTT. It translates to CASSWTTGGGDQPQHF. The chain uses TRBV5-4 and TRBJ1-5, with 8 bases fitting TRBD1. This CDR3 is built from 16 residues. Germline loops: CDR1 SGHNT, CDR2 YYREEE (reference sequence). The trim removed 3 bases at V and 5 bases at J, leaving 10 bases unmatched.